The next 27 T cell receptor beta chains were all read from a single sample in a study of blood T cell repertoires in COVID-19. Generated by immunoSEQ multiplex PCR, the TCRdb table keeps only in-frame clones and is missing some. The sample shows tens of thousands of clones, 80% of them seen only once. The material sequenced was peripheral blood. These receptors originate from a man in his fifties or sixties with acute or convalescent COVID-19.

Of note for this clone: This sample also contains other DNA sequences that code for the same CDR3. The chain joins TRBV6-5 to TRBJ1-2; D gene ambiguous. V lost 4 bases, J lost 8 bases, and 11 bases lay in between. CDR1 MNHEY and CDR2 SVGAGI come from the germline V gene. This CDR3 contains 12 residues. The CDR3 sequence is CASSSEREGYTF. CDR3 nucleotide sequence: TGTGCCAGCAGTTCAGAGAGGGAGGGCTACACCTTC.

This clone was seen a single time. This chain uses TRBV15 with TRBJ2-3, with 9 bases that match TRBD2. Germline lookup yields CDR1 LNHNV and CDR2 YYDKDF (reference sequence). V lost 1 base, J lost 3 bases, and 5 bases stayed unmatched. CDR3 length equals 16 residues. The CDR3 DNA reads TGTGCCACCAGCAGAGTTGGTAGCGGGGGTACAGATACGCAGTATTTT. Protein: CATSRVGSGGTDTQYF.

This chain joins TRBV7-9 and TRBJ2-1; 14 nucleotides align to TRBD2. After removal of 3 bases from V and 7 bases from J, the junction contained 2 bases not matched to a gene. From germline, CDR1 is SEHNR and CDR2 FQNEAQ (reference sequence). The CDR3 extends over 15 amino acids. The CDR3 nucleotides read TGTGCCAGCAGCTTTCGACTAGCGGGGGGGAATGAGCAGTTCTTC. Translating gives CASSFRLAGGNEQFF.

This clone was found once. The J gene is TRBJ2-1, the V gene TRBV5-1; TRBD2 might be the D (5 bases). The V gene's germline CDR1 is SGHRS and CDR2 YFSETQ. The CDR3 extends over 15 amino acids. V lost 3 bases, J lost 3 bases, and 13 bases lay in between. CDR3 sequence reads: CASSYAGLGYNEQFF. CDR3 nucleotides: TGCGCCAGCAGCTACGCGGGTCTGGGCTACAATGAGCAGTTCTTC.

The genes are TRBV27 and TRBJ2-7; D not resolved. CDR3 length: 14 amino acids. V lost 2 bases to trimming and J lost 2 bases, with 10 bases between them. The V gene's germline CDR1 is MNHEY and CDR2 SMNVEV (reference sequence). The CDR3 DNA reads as TGTGCCAGCAGTTTAGGTGGAGCTGCCTACGAGCAGTACTTC. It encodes CASSLGGAAYEQYF.

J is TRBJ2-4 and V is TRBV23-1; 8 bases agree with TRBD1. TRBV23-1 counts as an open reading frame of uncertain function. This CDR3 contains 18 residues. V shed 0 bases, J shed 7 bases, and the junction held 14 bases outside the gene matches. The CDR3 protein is CASSQSENEGQGRNIQYF. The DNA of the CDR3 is TGCGCCAGCAGTCAATCGGAGAATGAAGGACAGGGTCGGAACATTCAGTACTTC.

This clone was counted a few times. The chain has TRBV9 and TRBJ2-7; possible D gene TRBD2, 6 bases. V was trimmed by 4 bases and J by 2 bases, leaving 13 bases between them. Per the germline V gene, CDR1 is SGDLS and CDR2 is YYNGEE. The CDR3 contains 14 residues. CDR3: CASSPRGRPYEQYF. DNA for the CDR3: TGTGCCAGCAGCCCCCGGGGGAGACCCTACGAGCAGTACTTC.

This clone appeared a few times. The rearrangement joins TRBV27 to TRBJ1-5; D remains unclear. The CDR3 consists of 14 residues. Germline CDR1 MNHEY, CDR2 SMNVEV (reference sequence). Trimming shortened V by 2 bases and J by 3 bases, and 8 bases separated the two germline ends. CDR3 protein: CASSLGQFNQPQHF. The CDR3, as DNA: TGTGCCAGCAGTTTAGGGCAGTTCAATCAGCCCCAGCATTTT.

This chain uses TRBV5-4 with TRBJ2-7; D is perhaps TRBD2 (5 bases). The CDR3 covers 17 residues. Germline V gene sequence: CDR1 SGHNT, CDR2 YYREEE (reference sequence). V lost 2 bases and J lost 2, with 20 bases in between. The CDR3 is CASSFSAGPGLPYEQYF. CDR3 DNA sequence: TGTGCCAGCAGCTTTAGCGCAGGTCCAGGCTTACCCTACGAGCAGTACTTC.

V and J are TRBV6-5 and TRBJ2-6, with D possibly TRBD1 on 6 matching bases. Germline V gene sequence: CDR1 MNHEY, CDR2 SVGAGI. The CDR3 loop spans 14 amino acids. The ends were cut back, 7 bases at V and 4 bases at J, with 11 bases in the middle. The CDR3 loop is CASNRDGGANVLTF. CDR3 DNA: TGTGCCAGCAACAGGGATGGAGGGGCCAACGTCCTGACTTTC.

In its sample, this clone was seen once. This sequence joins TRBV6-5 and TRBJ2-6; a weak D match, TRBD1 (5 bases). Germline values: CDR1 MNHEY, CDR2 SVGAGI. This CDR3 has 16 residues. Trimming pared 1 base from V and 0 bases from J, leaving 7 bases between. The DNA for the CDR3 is TGTGCCAGCAGTTACTACCAGGGCTCTGGGGCCAACGTCCTGACTTTC. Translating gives CASSYYQGSGANVLTF.

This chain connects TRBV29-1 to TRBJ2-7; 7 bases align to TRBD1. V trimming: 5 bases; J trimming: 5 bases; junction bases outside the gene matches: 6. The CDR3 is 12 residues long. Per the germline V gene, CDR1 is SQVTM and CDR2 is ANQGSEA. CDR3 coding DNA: TGCAGCGTTAAGCAGGGGGTCGACGAGCAGTACTTC. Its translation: CSVKQGVDEQYF.

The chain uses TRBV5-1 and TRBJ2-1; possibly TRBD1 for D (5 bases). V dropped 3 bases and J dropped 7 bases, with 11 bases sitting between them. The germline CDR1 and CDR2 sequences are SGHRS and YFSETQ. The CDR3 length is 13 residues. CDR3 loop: CASSWGPGNEQFF. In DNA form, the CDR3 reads TGCGCCAGCAGCTGGGGTCCAGGGAATGAGCAGTTCTTC.

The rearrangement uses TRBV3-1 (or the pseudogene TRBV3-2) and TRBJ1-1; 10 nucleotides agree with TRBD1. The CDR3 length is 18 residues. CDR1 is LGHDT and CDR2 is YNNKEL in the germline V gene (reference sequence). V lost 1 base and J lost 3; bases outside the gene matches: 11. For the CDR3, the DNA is TGTGCCAGCAGCCAAGGCCCCCGGACAGGGGGTAAAGACACTGAAGCTTTCTTT. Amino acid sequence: CASSQGPRTGGKDTEAFF.

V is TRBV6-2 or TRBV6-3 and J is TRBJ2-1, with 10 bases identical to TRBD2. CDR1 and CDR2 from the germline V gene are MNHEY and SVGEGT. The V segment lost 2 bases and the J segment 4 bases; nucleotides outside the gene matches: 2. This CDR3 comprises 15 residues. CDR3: CASSYIAGGYNEQFF. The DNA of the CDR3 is TGTGCCAGCAGTTACATAGCGGGGGGTTACAATGAGCAGTTCTTC.

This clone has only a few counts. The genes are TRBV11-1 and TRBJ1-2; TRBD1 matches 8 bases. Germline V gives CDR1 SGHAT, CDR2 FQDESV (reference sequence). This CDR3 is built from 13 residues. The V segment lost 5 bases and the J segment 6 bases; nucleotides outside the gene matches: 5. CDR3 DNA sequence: TGTGCCAGCAGCCCGCGGACAGGGCATGGCTACACCTTC. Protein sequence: CASSPRTGHGYTF.

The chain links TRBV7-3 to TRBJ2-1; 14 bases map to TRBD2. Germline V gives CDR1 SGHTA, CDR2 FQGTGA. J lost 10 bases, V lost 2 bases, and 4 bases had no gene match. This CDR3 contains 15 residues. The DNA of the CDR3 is TGTGCCAGCAGCTTAGGGACTAGCGGGGGAGGAGAGCAGTTCTTC. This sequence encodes CASSLGTSGGGEQFF.

CDR3 in amino acids: CASSQGMTGRSGYTF. Written as DNA, the CDR3 is TGTGCCAGCAGCCAGGGTATGACAGGGCGTTCCGGTTACACCTTC. The chain couples TRBV3-1 (or the pseudogene TRBV3-2) to TRBJ1-2; 7 nucleotides line up with TRBD1. The germline gives CDR1 LGHDT, CDR2 YNNKEL (reference sequence). The CDR3 is made up of 15 amino acids. J was trimmed by 11 bases and V by 3 bases; bases with no gene match: 15.

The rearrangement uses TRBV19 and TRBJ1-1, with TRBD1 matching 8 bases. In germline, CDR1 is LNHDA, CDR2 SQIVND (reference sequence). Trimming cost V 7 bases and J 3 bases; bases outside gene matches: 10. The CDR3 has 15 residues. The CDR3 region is CASIPRGTGHTEAFF. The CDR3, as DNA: TGTGCCAGTATTCCCCGCGGGACAGGACACACTGAAGCTTTCTTT.

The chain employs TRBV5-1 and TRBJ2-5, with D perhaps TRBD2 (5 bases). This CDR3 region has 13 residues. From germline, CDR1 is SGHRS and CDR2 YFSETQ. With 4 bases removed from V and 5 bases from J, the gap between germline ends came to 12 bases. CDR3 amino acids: CASSPQRAETQYF. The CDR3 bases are TGCGCCAGCAGCCCCCAGAGGGCGGAGACCCAGTACTTC.

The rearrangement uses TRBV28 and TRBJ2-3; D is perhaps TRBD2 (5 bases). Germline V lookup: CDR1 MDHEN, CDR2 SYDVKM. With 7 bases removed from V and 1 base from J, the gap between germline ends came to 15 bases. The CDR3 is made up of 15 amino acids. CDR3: CASILSGTGTDTQYF. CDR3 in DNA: TGTGCCAGCATCCTCAGCGGAACGGGCACAGATACGCAGTATTTT.

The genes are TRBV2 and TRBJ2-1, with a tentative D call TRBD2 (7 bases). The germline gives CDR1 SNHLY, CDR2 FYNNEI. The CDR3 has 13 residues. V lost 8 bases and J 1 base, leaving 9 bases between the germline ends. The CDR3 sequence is CASGGASYNEQFF. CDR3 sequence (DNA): TGTGCCAGCGGGGGGGCGTCCTACAATGAGCAGTTCTTC. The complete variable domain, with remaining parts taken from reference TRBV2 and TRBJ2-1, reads EPEVTQTPSHQVTQMGQEVILRCVPISNHLYFYWYRQILGQKVEFLVSFYNNEISEKSEIFDDQFSVERPDGSNFTLKIRSTKLEDSAMYFCASGGASYNEQFFGPGTRLTVL.

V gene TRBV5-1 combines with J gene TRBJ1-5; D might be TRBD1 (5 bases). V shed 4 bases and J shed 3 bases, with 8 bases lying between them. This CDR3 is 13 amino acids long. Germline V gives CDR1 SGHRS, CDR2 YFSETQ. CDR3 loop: CASSLTVNQPQHF. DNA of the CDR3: TGCGCCAGCAGCCTGACAGTCAATCAGCCCCAGCATTTT. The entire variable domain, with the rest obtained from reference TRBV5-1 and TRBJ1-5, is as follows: KAGVTQTPRYLIKTRGQQVTLSCSPISGHRSVSWYQQTPGQGLQFLFEYFSETQRNKGNFPGRFSGRQFSNSRSEMNVSTLELGDSALYLCASSLTVNQPQHFGDGTRLSIL.

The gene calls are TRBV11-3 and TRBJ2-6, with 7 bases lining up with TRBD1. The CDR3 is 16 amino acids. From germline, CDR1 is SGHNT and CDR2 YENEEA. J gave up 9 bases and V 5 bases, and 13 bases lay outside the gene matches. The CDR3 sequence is CASSQGQPLGDNVLTF. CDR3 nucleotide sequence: TGTGCCAGCAGCCAGGGACAGCCCCTGGGTGACAACGTCCTGACTTTC.

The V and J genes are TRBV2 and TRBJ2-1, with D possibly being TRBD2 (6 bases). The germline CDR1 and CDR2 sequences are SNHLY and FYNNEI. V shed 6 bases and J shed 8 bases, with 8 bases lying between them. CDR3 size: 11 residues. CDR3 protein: CASRGGDEQFF. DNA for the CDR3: TGTGCCAGCAGAGGAGGGGATGAGCAGTTCTTC.

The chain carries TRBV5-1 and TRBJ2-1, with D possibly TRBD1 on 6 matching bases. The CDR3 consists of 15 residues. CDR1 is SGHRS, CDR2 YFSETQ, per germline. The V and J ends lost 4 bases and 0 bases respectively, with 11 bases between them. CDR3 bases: TGCGCCAGCAGCCTGGGGGCTTTCTCCTACAATGAGCAGTTCTTC. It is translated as CASSLGAFSYNEQFF. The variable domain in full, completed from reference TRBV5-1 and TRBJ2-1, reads KAGVTQTPRYLIKTRGQQVTLSCSPISGHRSVSWYQQTPGQGLQFLFEYFSETQRNKGNFPGRFSGRQFSNSRSEMNVSTLELGDSALYLCASSLGAFSYNEQFFGPGTRLTVL.

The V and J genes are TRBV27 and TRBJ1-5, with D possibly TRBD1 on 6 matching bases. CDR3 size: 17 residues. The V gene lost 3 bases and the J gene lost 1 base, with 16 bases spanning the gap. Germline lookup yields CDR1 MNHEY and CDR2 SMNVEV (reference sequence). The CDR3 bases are TGTGCCAGCAGTTTGAAGTCTCATCAGGGGAGCAATCAGCCCCAGCATTTT. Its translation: CASSLKSHQGSNQPQHF.